Detailed here is one T cell receptor beta chain. The antigen is unknown. CDR3 length: 18 residues. This entry is derived from a study of siplizumab effects on memory and regulatory T cells. Study conclusions and caveats: A minor share of alloreactive clones matched unstimulated subsets. Alloreactive CD4+ clones that could be mapped were on average about 74% Treg-derived with siplizumab, against approximately 28% in controls. With siplizumab, cumulative frequency of CD4+ memory-derived alloreactive sequences dropped significantly.

The study assayed about 10^5 TCR templates per sample. Here immunoSEQ multiplex PCR was the method, and the copy in TCRdb shows in-frame clones only, minus some. Among around 95,000 clones, around 90% were seen once, and the ten largest hold 0.14% to 0.15%. The receptor was derived from a human donor in good health. The chain joins TRBV21-1 to TRBJ1-2; the table's D call TRBD1 went unverified against the DNA. TRBV21-1 is labeled a pseudogene. Source material: CD4+ T cells sorted from blood. This chain's CDR3 is CASSPAGQDSDYYSGYTF. The CDR3 DNA sequence: TGTGCCAGCAGCCCGGCCGGACAGGACTCCGACTACTACTCTGGCTACACCTTC.